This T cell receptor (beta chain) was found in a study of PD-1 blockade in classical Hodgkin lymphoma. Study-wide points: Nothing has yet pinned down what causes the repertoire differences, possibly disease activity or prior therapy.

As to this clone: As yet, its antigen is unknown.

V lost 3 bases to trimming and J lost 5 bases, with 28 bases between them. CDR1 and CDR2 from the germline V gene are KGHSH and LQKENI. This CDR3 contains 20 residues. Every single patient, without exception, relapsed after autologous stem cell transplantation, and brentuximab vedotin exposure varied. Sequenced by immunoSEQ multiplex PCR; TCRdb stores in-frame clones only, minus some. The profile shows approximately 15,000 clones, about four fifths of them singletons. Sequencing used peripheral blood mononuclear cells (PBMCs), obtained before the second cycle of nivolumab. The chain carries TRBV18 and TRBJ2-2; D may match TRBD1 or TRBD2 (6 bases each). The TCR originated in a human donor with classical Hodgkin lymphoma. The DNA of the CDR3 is TGTGCCAGCTCACCCGTAATGCCGAAGGAGAGGGGGAGGAGGACCGGGGAGCTGTTTTTT. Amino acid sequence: CASSPVMPKERGRRTGELFF.